Listed below are T cell receptor beta chains from one sample, sequenced in a study of T-cell reconstitution after alpha-beta-depleted transplantation in children. From the PCR reads, TCRdb called clonotypes with MiXCR, one entry per CDR3 protein. The sample has tens of thousands of distinct CDR3 sequences, around 7.9% seen once. Sample: PBMCs from the stem cell graft donor, taken from the stem cell graft. These TCRs come from a human donor who donated a stem cell graft to a child with acute lymphoblastic leukemia. Both conserved end residues are trimmed from each CDR3.

cdr3_length: 13; v_call: TRBV10-2; j_call: TRBJ2-7; cdr3_aa: ASSEPTSGRNEQY
cdr3_length: 14; v_call: TRBV25-1; j_call: TRBJ1-4; cdr3_aa: ASSETTGLTNEKLF
cdr3_length: 13; v_call: TRBV3-1; j_call: TRBJ2-1; cdr3_aa: ASRPTSGGYNEQF
cdr3_length: 16; v_call: TRBV12-3/TRBV12-4; j_call: TRBJ1-6; cdr3_aa: ASSLFRWDRAYNSPLH
cdr3_length: 18; v_call: TRBV7-6; j_call: TRBJ1-4; cdr3_aa: ASTPSPRTGPNWENEKLF
cdr3_length: 12; v_call: TRBV12-3/TRBV12-4; j_call: TRBJ2-5; cdr3_aa: ASSLALQLETQY
cdr3_length: 13; v_call: TRBV6-1; j_call: TRBJ2-7; cdr3_aa: ASSGSQGASYEQY
cdr3_length: 15; v_call: TRBV7-3; j_call: TRBJ2-1; cdr3_aa: ASSLPAGRGGFRVQF
cdr3_length: 11; v_call: TRBV6-5; j_call: TRBJ1-1; cdr3_aa: ASSLQSNTEAF
cdr3_length: 12; v_call: TRBV12-2; j_call: TRBJ1-1; cdr3_aa: ASRFNTLNTEAF
cdr3_length: 14; v_call: TRBV13; j_call: TRBJ2-4; cdr3_aa: ASSLGSRGPKNIQY
cdr3_length: 15; v_call: TRBV18; j_call: TRBJ1-6; cdr3_aa: ASSPPGLSSYNSPLH
cdr3_length: 12; v_call: TRBV6-5; j_call: TRBJ2-1; cdr3_aa: ASSYGRGGNEQF
cdr3_length: 19; v_call: TRBV7-2; j_call: TRBJ2-3; cdr3_aa: ASSLAVAGFRIQAHTDTQY
cdr3_length: 9; v_call: TRBV29-1; j_call: TRBJ2-7; cdr3_aa: SVLQGYEQY
cdr3_length: 13; v_call: TRBV7-3; j_call: TRBJ2-2; cdr3_aa: ASSPPGSPTGELF
cdr3_length: 10; v_call: TRBV3-1; j_call: TRBJ1-2; cdr3_aa: ASSQDRRIAT
cdr3_length: 14; v_call: TRBV2; j_call: TRBJ1-6; cdr3_aa: ASSTTGALHNSPLH